This is a list of T cell receptor beta chains from one sample in a study of blood T cell repertoires in COVID-19. This table comes from immunoSEQ multiplex PCR, and its TCRdb copy is limited to in-frame clones, with some not included. The data hold almost 400,000 clones, with approximately 88% observed a single time. The sequencing sample was made of PBMCs or T cells enriched from blood (not recorded which). The receptors derive from a woman in her 30s with acute COVID-19. CDR3s include the opening cysteine and the closing phenylalanine or tryptophan. The D gene is left open where the match is weak. Rows give clone size only sometimes, using once, few, many, or a class for an expanded clone.

>16|few|TRBJ1-5|TRBV6-5|TRBD1
CASSYHRGPWNQPQHF
TGTGCCAGCAGTTACCACAGGGGGCCTTGGAATCAGCCCCAGCATTTT
>14|.|TRBJ2-7|TRBV6-2/TRBV6-3|TRBD1
CASSYRDRSFEQYF
TGTGCCAGCAGTTACCGGGACAGGTCCTTCGAGCAGTACTTC
>15|once|TRBJ2-3|TRBV7-2|TRBD2
CASSTSGGSTDTQYF
TGTGCCAGCAGCACGAGCGGGGGGAGCACAGATACGCAGTATTTT
>15|.|TRBJ2-7|TRBV2|TRBD2
CASSEVRGISYEQYF
TGTGCCAGCAGTGAAGTGCGGGGGATCTCCTACGAGCAGTACTTC
>15|.|TRBJ1-2|TRBV30|TRBD1
CAWSVRLRGEDGYTF
TGTGCCTGGAGTGTAAGGCTCAGGGGGGAGGATGGCTACACCTTC
>14|.|TRBJ2-5|TRBV7-3|.
CASSLTGTIETQYF
TGTGCCAGCAGCTTAACCGGGACAATTGAGACCCAGTACTTC
>13|.|TRBJ1-3|TRBV18|.
CASSPPNGNTIYF
TGTGCCAGCTCACCTCCCAATGGAAACACCATATATTTT
>12|once|TRBJ2-2|TRBV10-2|TRBD1
CASLQGTGELFF
TGCGCCAGCTTACAGGGGACCGGGGAGCTGTTTTTT
>13|.|TRBJ1-2|TRBV3-1/TRBV3-2|.
CASSQGQTVLPTF
TGTGCCAGCAGCCAAGGGCAGACAGTGCTTCCCACCTTC
>17|.|TRBJ2-2|TRBV9|.
CASSVTAGGANTGELFF
TGTGCCAGCAGCGTAACGGCTGGCGGGGCCAACACCGGGGAGCTGTTTTTT
>17|few|TRBJ1-1|TRBV6-2/TRBV6-3|TRBD1
CASSYTYARTGNTEAFF
TGTGCCAGCAGTTATACTTATGCCCGGACAGGGAACACTGAAGCTTTCTTT
>15|many|TRBJ1-6|TRBV14|TRBD1
CASSVQGVHNSPLHF
TGTGCCAGCAGCGTCCAGGGGGTTCATAATTCACCCCTCCACTTT
>14|.|TRBJ1-2|TRBV19|.
CASSYLGANGGYTF
TGTGCCAGTAGTTATCTGGGGGCGAATGGTGGCTACACCTTC
>15|.|TRBJ2-3|TRBV5-1|.
CASSYTTSNTDTQYF
TGCGCCAGCAGCTACACGACTAGTAACACAGATACGCAGTATTTT
>13|.|TRBJ2-7|TRBV5-1|TRBD1
CASSRGQGGEQYF
TGCGCCAGCAGCAGGGGACAGGGCGGCGAGCAGTACTTC
>19|.|TRBJ2-1|TRBV24-1|TRBD2
CATSGQGTERGDSYNEQFF
TGTGCCACCAGTGGACAGGGTACAGAGCGGGGGGACTCCTACAATGAGCAGTTCTTC
>12|.|TRBJ1-1|TRBV7-9|.
CASSLEAQEAFF
TGTGCCAGCAGCTTAGAAGCGCAAGAAGCTTTCTTT
>14|.|TRBJ2-1|TRBV5-1|.
CASSLQTAFNEQFF
TGCGCCAGCAGCTTACAGACAGCTTTCAATGAGCAGTTCTTC
>16|.|TRBJ1-1|TRBV6-5|TRBD1
CASSSLRQGWNTEAFF
TGTGCCAGCAGTTCCCTTCGACAGGGTTGGAACACTGAAGCTTTCTTT
>14|few|TRBJ2-7|TRBV6-5|.
CASSWAGSSYEQYF
TGTGCCAGCAGTTGGGCAGGAAGCTCCTACGAGCAGTACTTC
>16|few|TRBJ2-3|TRBV11-1|TRBD1
CASSFRQGAQGDTQYF
TGTGCCAGCAGCTTTCGACAGGGGGCGCAGGGAGATACGCAGTATTTT
>13|.|TRBJ2-7|TRBV12-3/TRBV12-4|.
CASSLNRDYEQYF
TGTGCCAGCAGTTTGAACAGGGACTACGAGCAGTACTTC
>13|.|TRBJ1-2|TRBV10-2|TRBD1
CASSEDRVYGYTF
TGCGCCAGCAGTGAGGACAGGGTCTATGGCTACACCTTC
>16|once|TRBJ2-2|TRBV9|TRBD2
CASRPSGRGFTGELFF
TGTGCCAGCAGGCCTAGCGGCCGCGGGTTCACCGGGGAGCTGTTTTTT
>15|.|TRBJ2-3|TRBV9|.
CASSVGLQSTDTQYF
TGTGCCAGCAGCGTAGGTCTCCAGAGCACAGATACGCAGTATTTT
>15|.|TRBJ2-3|TRBV2|.
CASSGRSIRTDTQYF
TGTGCCAGCAGTGGTCGGAGTATCCGTACAGATACGCAGTATTTT
>14|.|TRBJ2-3|TRBV30|.
CAWSVTRGTDTQYF
TGTGCCTGGAGTGTTACTAGGGGCACAGATACGCAGTATTTT
>13|.|TRBJ1-2|TRBV12-3/TRBV12-4|.
CASRSGHLYGYTF
TGTGCCAGCAGGTCGGGACACCTCTATGGCTACACCTTC
>18|.|TRBJ1-5|TRBV28|TRBD1
CASSASSGTGGGFQPQHF
TGTGCCAGCAGTGCCTCATCCGGGACAGGGGGCGGGTTTCAGCCCCAGCATTTT
>17|.|TRBJ2-3|TRBV15|TRBD2
CATSSPAGLAGSDTQYF
TGTGCCACCAGCTCCCCGGCTGGACTAGCGGGGTCAGATACGCAGTATTTT
>13|.|TRBJ1-2|TRBV7-2|.
CASSLGGVYGYTF
TGTGCCAGCAGCCTAGGGGGAGTGTATGGCTACACCTTC
>13|.|TRBJ1-3|TRBV24-1|TRBD1
CATSDDRVNTIYF
TGTGCCACCAGTGACGACAGGGTAAACACCATATATTTT
>14|.|TRBJ1-5|TRBV27|.
CASSAFASNQPQHF
TGTGCCAGCAGCGCTTTCGCGAGCAATCAGCCCCAGCATTTT
>18|.|TRBJ1-2|TRBV21-1|.
CASGILREQGPFRDGYTF
TGTGCCAGCGGGATACTTCGGGAACAGGGCCCTTTCCGTGATGGCTACACCTTC
>14|.|TRBJ1-1|TRBV27|.
CASSFREGYTEAFF
TGTGCCAGCAGTTTCAGGGAAGGGTACACTGAAGCTTTCTTT
>15|.|TRBJ1-2|TRBV7-6|.
CASSLVAGSDYGYTF
TGTGCCAGCAGCTTAGTGGCAGGGTCCGACTATGGCTACACCTTC
>16|.|TRBJ2-2|TRBV5-1|TRBD2
CASSLGLAGVTGELFF
TGCGCCAGCAGCTTGGGGCTAGCGGGGGTGACCGGGGAGCTGTTTTTT
>15|.|TRBJ1-5|TRBV2|TRBD1
CASSWAQGDNQPQHF
TGTGCCAGCTCATGGGCACAGGGGGACAATCAGCCCCAGCATTTT
>14|once|TRBJ2-1|TRBV2|.
CASSENRVGNEQFF
TGTGCCAGCAGTGAAAACAGGGTTGGCAATGAGCAGTTCTTC
>15|.|TRBJ2-1|TRBV5-4|TRBD2
CASSPGGLAGAEQFF
TGTGCCAGCAGCCCGGGCGGACTAGCGGGGGCAGAGCAGTTCTTC
>13|.|TRBJ2-2|TRBV25-1|.
CASSIAGTGELFF
TGTGCCAGCAGTATTGCGGGGACCGGGGAGCTGTTTTTT
>14|.|TRBJ2-2|TRBV6-2/TRBV6-3|.
CASSRTTNTGELFF
TGTGCCAGCAGTCGGACAACGAACACCGGGGAGCTGTTTTTT
>12|.|TRBJ1-2|TRBV24-1|.
CAAGAGNYGYTF
TGTGCCGCGGGGGCCGGGAACTATGGCTACACCTTC
>16|.|TRBJ1-2|TRBV7-9|TRBD1
CASSLSAGTGPYGYTF
TGTGCCAGCAGCCTTTCCGCCGGGACAGGGCCCTATGGCTACACCTTC
>11|.|TRBJ2-7|TRBV29-1|.
CSVVAAVEQYF
TGCAGCGTTGTGGCGGCGGTCGAGCAGTACTTC